This T cell receptor (beta chain) was profiled in a study of CD8 T cells in ankylosing spondylitis. Study findings and constraints: Reactive arthritis synovial fluid and blood were previously reported to contain some motif variants. Enrichment of disease-linked clones was reportedly significant in matched ankylosing spondylitis synovial fluid. Typical of ankylosing spondylitis blood, it appeared, was a TCR beta motif of under 10 highly homologous variants. Disease-linked clones had a CD8+ phenotype and relatively low frequency in peripheral blood.

Turning to this clonotype: The antigen remains undetermined.

Each CDR3 protein is one row after TCRdb ran MiXCR on the 5' RACE reads. The sample lists roughly 91,000 distinct CDR3 sequences, roughly 8.3% occurring once. Germline loops: CDR1 SGHNT, CDR2 YYREEE (reference sequence). The CDR3 has 17 amino acids. V lost 0 bases and J lost 4, with 17 bases in between. The J gene is TRBJ1-3, the V gene TRBV5-4; no reliable D call. This TCR was recovered from a male donor with ankylosing spondylitis or in good health (not recorded which). The specimen was blood, either unsorted or a sorted T cell fraction (not recorded which). The CDR3 is CASSLGSPMAEGNTIYF. The CDR3 DNA reads as TGTGCCAGCAGCTTGGGGAGTCCCATGGCTGAGGGAAACACCATATATTTT.